This T cell receptor (beta chain) was documented in a study of response to subunit inactivated influenza vaccine. MiXCR, applied by TCRdb to the RT-PCR reads, yields one record per CDR3 protein. The data show a few hundred thousand distinct CDR3 sequences, around a fifth seen once. CDR3 length equals 15 residues. Germline values: CDR1 LNHDA, CDR2 SQIVND (reference sequence). V was trimmed by 0 bases and J by 5 bases, leaving 11 bases between them. Here the sequenced sample was PBMCs from blood, taken 21 months after vaccination. The chain combines TRBV19 with TRBJ1-5, with D perhaps TRBD1 (6 bases). The sequence came from a man aged 50 to 69 who received an inactivated influenza vaccine. CDR3 loop: CASSIDRGYDQPQHF. CDR3 nucleotide sequence: TGTGCCAGTAGTATAGACAGGGGTTACGATCAGCCCCAGCATTTT. Combining the CDR3 with reference TRBV19 and TRBJ1-5 gives the whole variable domain DGGITQSPKYLFRKEGQNVTLSCEQNLNHDAMYWYRQDPGQGLRLIYYSQIVNDFQKGDIAEGYSVSREKKESFPLTVTSAQKNPTAFYLCASSIDRGYDQPQHFGDGTRLSIL.